A selection of T cell receptor beta chains follows, all from one sample in a study of shared clonotypes between healthy human individuals. Data came from immunoSEQ multiplex PCR; TCRdb stores just in-frame clones and leaves some out. The sample lists approximately 330,000 clones, less than 75% occurring once. The sequencing sample was made of memory CD4+ T cells sorted from blood. The receptors were gathered from a man aged 25-40 years in good health. CDR3s include the opening cysteine and the closing phenylalanine or tryptophan. The D gene is left open where the match is weak. Not every row has a clone size; where given, it reads once, few, many or a size class.

clone_size d_call j_call v_call cdr3_nt cdr3_aa
- TRBD2 TRBJ2-1 TRBV7-9 TGTGCCAGCAGCTTAAACAGCGGGGGAGGTGAGCAGTTCTTC CASSLNSGGGEQFF
once TRBD2 TRBJ2-1 TRBV18 TGTGCCAGCTCACGGTCGGGACTAGCGGAAGGCAATGAGCAGTTCTTC CASSRSGLAEGNEQFF
- - TRBJ2-3 TRBV2 TGTGCCAGCAGTGAGGGGATGGATACGCAGTATTTT CASSEGMDTQYF
- TRBD1 TRBJ2-3 TRBV6-5 TGTGCCAGTCATGGTTGGGGACAGGGTTCCGATACGCAGTATTTT CASHGWGQGSDTQYF
few TRBD1 TRBJ1-4 TRBV5-6 TGTGCCAAGAGTCCGGGACAGCGACCAACTAATGAAAAACTGTTTTTT CAKSPGQRPTNEKLFF
- - TRBJ2-1 TRBV27 TGTGCCAGCGGAGTTTCTCGACTCCTCAATGAGCAGTTCTTC CASGVSRLLNEQFF
- - TRBJ2-7 TRBV15 TGTGCCACCAGCGGGAGAAGGATCTACGAGCAGTACTTC CATSGRRIYEQYF
few - TRBJ1-1 TRBV6-1 TGTGCCAGCAGTGAATATTGGTCGAACACTGAAGCTTTCTTT CASSEYWSNTEAFF
- - TRBJ2-7 TRBV4-3 TGCGCCAGCAGCCAAGATGCGGTTACCAGGGAGTACGAGCAGTACTTC CASSQDAVTREYEQYF
- TRBD2 TRBJ2-1 TRBV29-1 TGCAGCGTTGAGGGAGGGATCAATGAGCAGTTCTTC CSVEGGINEQFF
- - TRBJ1-6 TRBV11-2 TGTGCCAGCAGGCCAGACAGCAATAATTCACCCCTCCACTTT CASRPDSNNSPLHF
- TRBD2 TRBJ2-1 TRBV28 TGTGCCAGCATCCGCGGGAGGGCCGGGGCGGCAATTGAGCAGTTCTTC CASIRGRAGAAIEQFF
- TRBD2 TRBJ2-2 TRBV19 TGTGCCAGTAGTATAACGGGACTAGCTACCGGGGAGCTGTTTTTT CASSITGLATGELFF
- - TRBJ2-7 TRBV19 TGTGCCAGTAGTAATGCAGGGACCAACTACGAGCAGTACTTC CASSNAGTNYEQYF
many TRBD2 TRBJ2-3 TRBV7-2 TGTGCCAGCAGCTTAGAACTAGCGGGAGCAAATACGCAGTATTTT CASSLELAGANTQYF
- TRBD1 TRBJ1-4 TRBV5-1 TGCGCCAGCAGCGACAGGGTCAATGAAAAACTGTTTTTT CASSDRVNEKLFF
- - TRBJ1-5 TRBV27 TGTGCCAGCAGTTCCGGGGATCGTCAGCCCCAGCATTTT CASSSGDRQPQHF
- TRBD1 TRBJ2-3 TRBV30 TGTGCCTGGAGTGTAGGGGACAGAAGCACAGATACGCAGTATTTT CAWSVGDRSTDTQYF
- - TRBJ2-1 TRBV18 TGTGCCAGCTCACCCTTGAACGGGAGAGAGCAGTTCTTC CASSPLNGREQFF
- - TRBJ2-7 TRBV6-4 TGTGCCAGCAGTGACTCGGGACAAAGTGCGGCGGGTCGGCGGGAGTACTACGAGCAGTACTTC CASSDSGQSAAGRREYYEQYF
- - TRBJ2-3 TRBV5-6 TGTGCCAGCAGCGCTGGGTTGCAGAAAAGCACAGATACGCAGTATTTT CASSAGLQKSTDTQYF
- - TRBJ2-1 TRBV6-1 TGTGCCAGCGGAGGCGGAGGCTCCTACAATGAGCAGTTCTTC CASGGGGSYNEQFF